Listed below are T cell receptor beta chains from one sample, sequenced in a study of blood T cell repertoires in COVID-19. Profiled with immunoSEQ multiplex PCR; TCRdb holds only in-frame clones, not every one. The table includes around 150,000 clones, 86% detected once. The material sequenced was peripheral blood. The origin of the receptors is a man in his 70s with acute or convalescent COVID-19. CDR3s include the opening cysteine and the closing phenylalanine or tryptophan. D genes are given only for firm matches.

D: TRBD1
V: TRBV10-3
CDR3: CAISSGQGLNEQFF

D: TRBD1
V: TRBV19
CDR3: CASTATGIYEKLFF

D: TRBD1
V: TRBV7-2
CDR3: CASSLRTGTYEQYF

D: NA
V: TRBV18
CDR3: CASSTRTTQETQYF

D: TRBD2
V: TRBV5-1
CDR3: CASSLGGRVTETQYF

D: TRBD2
V: TRBV24-1
CDR3: CATSDAPGQLAGGPEDTQYF

D: NA
V: TRBV19
CDR3: CASSIVGGYTEAFF

D: TRBD2
V: TRBV11-2
CDR3: CASSLRGSGPTGELFF

D: NA
V: TRBV6-5
CDR3: CASSYGTRGRDEQFF

D: TRBD1
V: TRBV6-6
CDR3: CASGQGVNQPQHF

D: NA
V: TRBV10-3
CDR3: CAISESRDKFF

D: TRBD1
V: TRBV9
CDR3: CASSTRGSGDTEAFF

D: TRBD1
V: TRBV7-8
CDR3: CASSRQGENNSPLHF

D: TRBD1
V: TRBV6-5
CDR3: CASSSGTANTEAFF

D: NA
V: TRBV7-2
CDR3: CASSFAATTEAFF

D: NA
V: TRBV7-8
CDR3: CASSLKGEEQYF

D: TRBD2
V: TRBV29-1
CDR3: CSVGGTSGQSYEQYF

D: TRBD1
V: TRBV4-2
CDR3: CASSPTRGQNSPLHF

D: NA
V: TRBV30
CDR3: CAWRPTGSSYEQYF

D: TRBD2
V: TRBV19
CDR3: CASSIGAGGLRTGELFF

D: NA
V: TRBV7-9
CDR3: CASSVLTGVDEQFF

D: NA
V: TRBV19
CDR3: CASSITGIPTDTQYF

D: TRBD1
V: TRBV7-2
CDR3: CASRQSGTGISYEQYF

D: NA
V: TRBV2
CDR3: CASSEDQGAYNEQFF

D: TRBD1
V: TRBV11-2
CDR3: CASSSDRVNEQFF

D: TRBD1
V: TRBV4-3
CDR3: CASSQDSGQGNEKLFF

D: NA
V: TRBV5-5
CDR3: CASSLEWGADTQYF

D: TRBD2
V: TRBV10-3
CDR3: CAISEGRRGLAGGRSNEQFF

D: TRBD1
V: TRBV19
CDR3: CASSSTGTGFNQPQHF

D: NA
V: TRBV7-3
CDR3: CASSLTGSSYEQYF

D: NA
V: TRBV28
CDR3: CASSLTATNEKLFF

D: TRBD2
V: TRBV5-4
CDR3: CASSSLSGSFLSEQYF

D: TRBD1
V: TRBV7-3
CDR3: CASSLTGAGTEAFF

D: NA
V: TRBV28
CDR3: CASSTLAEAHYEQYF

D: NA
V: TRBV6-5
CDR3: CASSSTGSAEQFF

D: TRBD1
V: TRBV6-2/TRBV6-3
CDR3: CASSRPGQGRDSNQPQHF

D: NA
V: TRBV5-1
CDR3: CASRMGGQETQYF

D: TRBD2
V: TRBV23-1
CDR3: CASGPAWGGSGGSYNEQFF

D: TRBD1
V: TRBV18
CDR3: CASSPLDRGHEQYF

D: TRBD1
V: TRBV5-1
CDR3: CASSLEPGQGWETQYF

D: NA
V: TRBV7-8
CDR3: CASSSSGANVLTF

D: NA
V: TRBV12-3/TRBV12-4
CDR3: CASSPNGDYGYTF

D: TRBD1
V: TRBV18
CDR3: CASSPSAGQPSSNTIYF

D: TRBD2
V: TRBV7-3
CDR3: CASSFGLAGGETQYF

D: TRBD1
V: TRBV28
CDR3: CASSSTQGAIDEQFF

D: TRBD1
V: TRBV28
CDR3: CASSYQGVPNEKLFF

D: TRBD1
V: TRBV19
CDR3: CASSTGTDYRETQYF

D: TRBD1
V: TRBV27
CDR3: CASSAPGQGLYEQYF

D: NA
V: TRBV5-1
CDR3: CATNPAGITDTQYF

D: TRBD1
V: TRBV7-9
CDR3: CASSFEQGNGYTF

D: TRBD2
V: TRBV7-7
CDR3: CASSPVLAGGPSNGELFF

D: TRBD1
V: TRBV28
CDR3: CASSTTGYQETQYF

D: TRBD1
V: TRBV6-2/TRBV6-3
CDR3: CASSYSGQGGLISNQPQHF